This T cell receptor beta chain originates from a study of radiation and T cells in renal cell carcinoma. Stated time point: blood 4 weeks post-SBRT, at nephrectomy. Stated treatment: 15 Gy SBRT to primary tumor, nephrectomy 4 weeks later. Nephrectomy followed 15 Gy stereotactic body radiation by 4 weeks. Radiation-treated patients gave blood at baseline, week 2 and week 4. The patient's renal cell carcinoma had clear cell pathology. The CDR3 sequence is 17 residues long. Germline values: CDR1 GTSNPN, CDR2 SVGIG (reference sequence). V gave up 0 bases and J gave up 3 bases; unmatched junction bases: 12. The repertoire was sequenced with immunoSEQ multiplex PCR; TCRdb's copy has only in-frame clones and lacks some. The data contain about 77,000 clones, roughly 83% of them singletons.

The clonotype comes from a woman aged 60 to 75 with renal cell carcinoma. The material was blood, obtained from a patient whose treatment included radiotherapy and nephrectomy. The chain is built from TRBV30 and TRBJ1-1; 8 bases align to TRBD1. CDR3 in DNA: TGTGCCTGGAGTGTACTACGGGCAGGGGGCTTTTACACTGAAGCTTTCTTT. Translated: CAWSVLRAGGFYTEAFF.